The source of this TCR beta chain is a study of blood T cell repertoires in COVID-19 (dated by TCRdb to the early 2020s). With regard to the full study: Samples from collaborators originated in the United States, Italy and Spain and spanned both the acute and convalescent phases of COVID-19. The samples were drawn from the first 160 participants of the ongoing ImmuneRACE study and from 950 to 1,500 subjects provided by 6 global collaborators. HLA class I and class II types, where available, came from metadata supplied by the sample provider rather than from assay-based typing. A freely available public database, intended as a resource for researchers studying the immune response to SARS-CoV-2, is where the repertoires were released. The prospective study material was composed of cDNA or gDNA derived from T cells, B-cell-depleted T cells, or PBMCs. Subjects who had been exposed to COVID-19, were actively infected with it, or had recovered from it provided the deeply sampled blood TCRbeta repertoires that made up the dataset. Sample metadata almost always included a de-identified subject ID, COVID-19 status, age in years and sex. Study-wide findings and limitations: Clinical and demographic metadata were provided uncurated, with the amount varying by source and participant.

Taken from cysteine to phenylalanine, the CDR3 has 14 residues. Only the CDR3 DNA stays, 42 bases, in frame from base 1. Taken from the germline V gene (reference sequence), the CDR1 and CDR2 loops are LNHDA and SQIVND. The junction carries 11 bases between V and J, which are trimmed by 3 bases and 5 bases respectively. The immunoSEQ Assay, a bias-controlled multiplex PCR, was used to amplify TCRbeta CDR3 regions from genomic DNA. As for the original processing: Nucleated cell counts per sample were estimated from amplification of reference gene primers within the assay. To quantify the absolute abundance of each unique TCRbeta CDR3 rearrangement, sequence reads were collapsed and filtered. For each sample, productive Simpson clonality was calculated by taking the square root of Simpson's diversity index across productive rearrangements. TCRdb holds this immuneACCESS table with in-frame rearrangements only. Some clones are missing; in checked studies, unresolved V genes explain under half, and the rest has no known cause. The V and J calls and clone size are taken from that table; D and trimming were inferred from the DNA. Recorded for this sample are approximately 250,000 clones; 70% to 90% of them occurred a single time. Approximately 0.89% of the sample is in the top ten clones.

With regard to this clone: The antigen it binds to is not known. The input lacks base qualities; no much larger clone sits a single base away.

Collaborating institutions collected whole blood in K2EDTA tubes following their own protocols. For TCRbeta analysis, collaborators shipped samples in one of three forms: frozen whole blood, isolated PBMCs, or DNA extracted from either of those sample types. This TCR derives from a man aged 35-49 years with acute or convalescent COVID-19. This sequence uses TRBV19 and TRBJ2-1, and possibly TRBD2, on 5 matching bases. Sequences were obtained from peripheral blood. The CDR3 protein: CASSIGPGNNEQFF. The DNA sequence is as follows: TGTGCCAGTAGTATTGGACCGGGGAACAATGAGCAGTTCTTC.